This T cell receptor (beta chain) was observed in a study of cytomegalovirus exposure and HLA in healthy donors. The CDR3 is 11 residues long. Trimming took off 6 bases at V and 8 bases at J, with 8 bases between the two ends. Germline values: CDR1 MNHNY, CDR2 SVGAGI (reference sequence). 13 Jbeta primers and 60 Vbeta primers were used for the PCR. Per the study methods: In a later analysis, of around 83 million unique beta chains, roughly 9.9 million appeared in at least two donors. This table comes from immunoSEQ multiplex PCR, and its TCRdb copy is limited to in-frame clones, with some not included. That table is the source of V, J and clone size, and D and trimming were worked out from the DNA. Of some 150,000 clones listed, over 60% are singletons.

The sequenced sample was PBMCs. The V call is TRBV6-6, the J call TRBJ1-5; D gene unclear. This clonotype was sampled from a woman under 40 in good health and CMV-seronegative. The CDR3 protein is CASRQSEPQHF. CDR3 coding DNA: TGTGCCAGCAGGCAATCAGAGCCCCAGCATTTT.